A single sample gave rise to the 18 T cell receptor beta chains below, sequenced in a study of control samples from healthy donors and cancer patients (dated by TCRdb to the early 2020s). Library preparation used the immunoSEQ multiplex PCR assay. TCRdb limited this immuneACCESS table to in-frame rearrangements with V and J called. A share of clones is missing; checked studies link under half to unresolved V genes, and the rest is unexplained. For this sample the table gives more than 25,000 clones, of which around nine tenths were detected only once. The ten largest account for less than 5% of the sample. The source material was formalin-fixed, paraffin-embedded tissue. Every receptor here comes from a female donor with melanoma.

The chain carries TRBV2 and TRBJ2-1; D call uncertain. Germline-derived CDR1 and CDR2 are SNHLY and FYNNEI. This CDR3 is 17 amino acids long. V was clipped by 2 bases and J by 2 bases, with 16 bases between them. Written as DNA, the CDR3 is TGTGCCAGCAGTGAATCCTACGACCGTACCCCCTACAATGAGCAGTTCTTC. It specifies CASSESYDRTPYNEQFF.

The V call is TRBV28, the J call TRBJ2-7, with 9 bases that match TRBD2. Germline V gene data show CDR1 as MDHEN and CDR2 as SYDVKM. Trimming cost V 7 bases and J 4 bases; bases outside gene matches: 5. CDR3 length equals 13 residues. The CDR3 is CASIGSGRYEQYF. The DNA of the CDR3 is TGTGCCAGCATCGGGAGCGGGAGGTACGAGCAGTACTTC.

The genes are TRBV5-6 and TRBJ1-2; the D gene is possibly TRBD1 (5 bases). This CDR3 has 15 amino acids. The germline V gene has CDR1 SGHDT and CDR2 YYEEEE. Trimming stripped 0 bases from V and 3 bases from J, with 12 bases between. The DNA for the CDR3 is TGTGCCAGCAGCTTGGGGCAGGGCCTATACTATGGCTACACCTTC. Amino acid sequence: CASSLGQGLYYGYTF.

This clone has a single count. The V and J genes are TRBV20-1 and TRBJ2-1; possibly TRBD2 for D (6 bases). Germline lookup yields CDR1 DFQATT and CDR2 SNEGSKA (reference sequence). The CDR3 totals 14 residues. Trimming left V 3 bases short and J 8 bases short, with 17 bases between. CDR3 protein: CSASPDYLPDEQFF. The CDR3 nucleotides are TGCAGTGCTAGTCCGGACTACCTCCCAGATGAGCAGTTCTTC.

The chain employs TRBV5-4 and TRBJ2-1; D may match TRBD1 or TRBD2 (5 bases each). CDR3 length: 13 amino acids. The germline V gene has CDR1 SGHNT and CDR2 YYREEE (reference sequence). The ends were cut back, 2 bases at V and 6 bases at J, with 9 bases in the middle. DNA of the CDR3: TGTGCCAGCAGCTTCGCAGGGAGCAATGAGCAGTTCTTC. Its translation: CASSFAGSNEQFF.

Within the sample, this clone is medium-sized (0.01 to 0.1%). This chain connects TRBV5-1 to TRBJ2-7; D gene uncertain. The CDR3 length is 12 residues. The V gene's germline CDR1 is SGHRS and CDR2 YFSETQ. Trimming took 4 bases from V and 6 from J, leaving 11 bases between them. As DNA, the CDR3 is TGCGCCAGCAGCCTATCCCGTACCGAGCAGTACTTC. Translating gives CASSLSRTEQYF.

The chain has TRBV10-2 and TRBJ1-6, with unresolved D. Trimming cost V 2 bases and J 5 bases, with 4 bases left between them. In germline, CDR1 is WSHSY, CDR2 SAAADI. This CDR3 has 13 residues. This CDR3 reads CASSEVNNSPLHF. The CDR3 DNA is TGCGCCAGCAGTGAGGTGAATAATTCACCCCTCCACTTT.

The rearrangement links TRBV7-9 to TRBJ2-5; weak D call: TRBD1 (6 bases). V was cut by 0 bases and J by 2 bases, with 13 bases left in between. The germline gives CDR1 SEHNR, CDR2 FQNEAQ (reference sequence). The CDR3 is 16 amino acids. CDR3 nucleotide sequence: TGTGCCAGCAGCTTAGCGCTAAGGACAGAACAAGAGACCCAGTACTTC. It yields the protein CASSLALRTEQETQYF.

CDR3 bases: TGCGCCAGCAGCCCAAGTTCCGGCGGAGGGACTGAAGCTTTCTTT. As protein: CASSPSSGGGTEAFF. This rearrangement joins TRBV5-1 to TRBJ1-1, with D unresolved. CDR1 and CDR2 (germline): SGHRS, YFSETQ. This CDR3 is built from 15 residues. Trimming took 4 bases from V and 5 from J, leaving 18 bases between them.

V is TRBV5-1 and J is TRBJ1-2, with D hard to call. The V gene lost 0 bases and the J gene lost 3 bases, with 6 bases spanning the gap. CDR3 length: 13 amino acids. The germline V gene encodes CDR1 SGHRS and CDR2 YFSETQ. Here the CDR3 reads CASSLDSYYGYTF. The CDR3 bases are TGCGCCAGCAGCTTGGATAGTTACTATGGCTACACCTTC.

In DNA, the CDR3 is TGTGCCAGTAGTACTATTCTTGGTACCGGGGAGCTGTTTTTT. This gives the protein CASSTILGTGELFF. This sequence joins TRBV19 and TRBJ2-2; no clear D. The CDR3 covers 14 residues. V was shortened by 4 bases and J by 5 bases, with 11 bases between the two germline ends. CDR1 LNHDA and CDR2 SQIVND come from the germline V gene (reference sequence).

This sequence joins TRBV3-1 (or the pseudogene TRBV3-2) and TRBJ2-7, with D perhaps matching TRBD1 (6 bases). Germline lookup yields CDR1 LGHDT and CDR2 YNNKEL (reference sequence). This CDR3 is built from 13 residues. V lost 5 bases to trimming and J lost 3 bases, with 11 bases between them. CDR3: CASSFGQLYEQYF. The DNA for the CDR3 is TGTGCCAGCAGCTTCGGACAGCTCTACGAGCAGTACTTC.

V usage is TRBV29-1 and J usage is TRBJ1-1; tentatively, D is TRBD1 (5 bases). The CDR3 length is 13 residues. Looked up from germline, CDR1 is SQVTM and CDR2 is ANQGSEA. The germline V and J ends were trimmed by 6 bases and 3 bases, with 14 bases remaining between them. The CDR3 nucleotides are TGCAGCGTAGGGGTGAATCTTCACACTGAAGCTTTCTTT. Its translation: CSVGVNLHTEAFF.

This clone has just one count. The gene calls are TRBV7-2 and TRBJ1-2, with a weak D call TRBD1 (5 bases). Per germline, CDR1 SGHTA and CDR2 FQGNSA. This CDR3 comprises 16 residues. V was clipped by 5 bases and J by 3 bases, with 19 bases between them. CDR3 in amino acids: CASSGTGTMGHYGYTF. The CDR3 DNA reads as TGTGCCAGCAGCGGGACGGGCACTATGGGGCACTATGGCTACACCTTC.

About this clone: Other DNA sequences within the sample encode an identical CDR3. DNA of the CDR3: TGCGCCAGCAGCCGGACTGGAACCCAGAGGGGAAACACCATATATTTT. It encodes CASSRTGTQRGNTIYF. The chain uses TRBV5-1 and TRBJ1-3, with D uncertain. Trimming left V 4 bases short and J 4 bases short, with 18 bases between. This CDR3 has 16 residues. The germline V gene has CDR1 SGHRS and CDR2 YFSETQ.

V gene TRBV4-1 combines with J gene TRBJ2-3; TRBD2 is a possible D gene (5 bases). The CDR3 consists of 16 residues. Germline CDR1 and CDR2: MGHRA and YSYEKL. With 0 bases removed from V and 2 bases from J, the gap between germline ends came to 12 bases. This CDR3 is CASSQEFAGATDTQYF. CDR3 nucleotides: TGCGCCAGCAGCCAAGAGTTTGCGGGTGCCACAGATACGCAGTATTTT.

The chain employs TRBV19 and TRBJ1-1; D perhaps matches TRBD1 (5 bases). Germline lookup yields CDR1 LNHDA and CDR2 SQIVND (reference sequence). Trimming removed 7 bases from V and 6 bases from J, with 15 bases in between. This CDR3 has 13 amino acids. CDR3 residues: CASTGRGWSEAFF. The CDR3 DNA follows: TGTGCCAGTACCGGCCGGGGCTGGTCTGAAGCTTTCTTT.

The chain joins TRBV19 to TRBJ1-5; D uncertain. CDR3 length: 16 amino acids. V dropped 3 bases and J dropped 1 base, with 13 bases sitting between them. Germline V lookup: CDR1 LNHDA, CDR2 SQIVND (reference sequence). In DNA form, the CDR3 reads TGTGCCAGTAGTATTGTGGGGAGTAGAAGCAATCAGCCCCAGCATTTT. This sequence encodes CASSIVGSRSNQPQHF. Full variable domain (missing parts from reference TRBV19 and TRBJ1-5): DGGITQSPKYLFRKEGQNVTLSCEQNLNHDAMYWYRQDPGQGLRLIYYSQIVNDFQKGDIAEGYSVSREKKESFPLTVTSAQKNPTAFYLCASSIVGSRSNQPQHFGDGTRLSIL.